This TCR beta chain was sequenced during a study of cytomegalovirus exposure and HLA in healthy donors. Study-level information: Tens of millions of unique TCRs from HLA-typed donors were held in an early release of data. Ancestry clustering placed around 81% of around 400 genotyped donors in the Caucasian-associated cluster. Study outcomes and limitations: Cytomegalovirus status was reportedly diagnosed by the classifier with high sensitivity and specificity. In a later analysis, DRB1 alleles had the most associated TCRs; HLA-C alleles the fewest.

The CDR3 totals 13 residues. The V end lost 5 bases, the J end lost 6 bases, and 13 bases lay between the germline ends. Germline assignment: CDR1 MDHEN and CDR2 SYDVKM. 60 Vbeta and 13 Jbeta primers were used in PCR. Sequenced by immunoSEQ multiplex PCR; TCRdb stores in-frame clones only, minus some. The sample lists over 150,000 clones, about four fifths occurring once. Turning to this clone: The antigen is not known.

This chain joins TRBV28 and TRBJ1-2, with D uncertain. The clonotype comes from a woman between 50 and 59 years old in good health and CMV-seropositive. Sequenced input: PBMCs. Here the CDR3 reads CASSPTGLNGYTF. The CDR3 DNA follows: TGTGCCAGCAGTCCAACCGGACTGAATGGCTACACCTTC.